These T cell receptor beta chains were read from a single sample in a study of cytomegalovirus exposure and HLA in healthy donors. TCRdb's copy holds only in-frame clones and misses some; the assay was immunoSEQ multiplex PCR. Among approximately 110,000 clones listed, around 94% were seen once. Sequences were obtained from PBMCs. All receptors come from a young woman in good health and CMV-seronegative. Each CDR3 is given with its conserved first and last residue. Fields, in order: D gene, V gene, clone size, J gene, CDR3 protein, CDR3 DNA. The D gene is left open where the match is weak. A row's size may be missing; if present it is once, few, many or a size class.

.	TRBV5-4	.	TRBJ2-2	CASSLYTGELFF	TGTGCCAGCAGCCTCTACACCGGGGAGCTGTTTTTT
TRBD2	TRBV7-9	.	TRBJ2-7	CASGLAGDPSYEQYF	TGTGCCAGCGGACTAGCGGGGGACCCCTCCTACGAGCAGTACTTC
.	TRBV10-2	.	TRBJ1-1	CASSESGGTEAFF	TGCGCCAGCAGTGAGTCAGGGGGCACTGAAGCTTTCTTT
.	TRBV6-5	.	TRBJ2-3	CASSNSANSDTQYF	TGTGCCAGCAGCAATAGCGCGAACTCAGATACGCAGTATTTT
.	TRBV19	.	TRBJ1-5	CASSITGLNNQPQHF	TGTGCCAGTAGTATAACAGGGTTAAACAATCAGCCCCAGCATTTT
.	TRBV5-4	.	TRBJ2-2	CASSLGQSNTGELFF	TGTGCCAGCAGCTTGGGACAGAGTAACACCGGGGAGCTGTTTTTT
.	TRBV6-5	.	TRBJ1-4	CASSGGLNEKLFF	TGTGCCAGCAGTGGCGGGTTAAATGAAAAACTGTTTTTT
TRBD1	TRBV6-6	.	TRBJ2-7	CASRPGQGLYEQYF	TGTGCCAGCAGACCGGGACAGGGACTCTACGAGCAGTACTTC
TRBD1	TRBV5-1	once	TRBJ2-3	CASSPLDGTGLDTQYF	TGCGCCAGCAGCCCCCTGGACGGGACAGGGCTAGATACGCAGTATTTT
TRBD1	TRBV5-4	.	TRBJ1-6	CASSAGTGTPLHF	TGTGCCAGCAGCGCCGGGACAGGGACACCCCTCCACTTT
TRBD2	TRBV5-4	.	TRBJ2-3	CASSFWRGLDTDTQYF	TGTGCCAGCAGCTTTTGGAGGGGACTAGACACAGATACGCAGTATTTT
.	TRBV19	few	TRBJ1-5	CASSGGRFGINQPQHF	TGTGCCAGTAGTGGAGGGCGGTTCGGGATCAATCAGCCCCAGCATTTT
.	TRBV5-6	.	TRBJ1-2	CASSLGTLDQKEYGYTF	TGTGCCAGCAGCTTAGGAACTTTGGATCAGAAGGAGTATGGCTACACCTTC
.	TRBV5-1	.	TRBJ2-7	CASRGTAESEQYF	TGCGCCAGCAGAGGTACAGCGGAGAGTGAGCAGTACTTC
TRBD1	TRBV10-3	.	TRBJ1-5	CAISETDRAQQPQHF	TGTGCCATCAGTGAGACAGACAGGGCTCAGCAGCCCCAGCATTTT
.	TRBV30	.	TRBJ1-4	CAWSRDAEGKLFF	TGTGCCTGGAGCCGGGACGCGGAGGGAAAACTGTTTTTT
.	TRBV30	once	TRBJ1-2	CAWSPDRYGYTF	TGTGCCTGGAGTCCGGACAGATATGGCTACACCTTC
TRBD2	TRBV7-9	.	TRBJ2-1	CASSLARLAGTYEQFF	TGTGCCAGCAGCTTAGCCCGACTAGCGGGAACGTATGAGCAGTTCTTC
.	TRBV18	.	TRBJ1-2	CASSPPKGSGGYTF	TGTGCCAGCTCACCACCAAAGGGGTCGGGTGGCTACACCTTC
TRBD1	TRBV5-1	.	TRBJ1-6	CASSWDRPSSNSPLHF	TGCGCCAGCAGCTGGGACAGACCTTCTTCCAATTCACCCCTCCACTTT
.	TRBV2	once	TRBJ1-3	CASVRGAGNTIYF	TGTGCCAGTGTGCGGGGGGCTGGAAACACCATATATTTT
.	TRBV6-4	.	TRBJ2-3	CASSEGPTDTQYF	TGTGCCAGCAGTGAGGGGCCGACAGATACGCAGTATTTT
.	TRBV6-1	.	TRBJ2-3	CASSRWESRDTQYF	TGTGCCAGCAGTCGGTGGGAGTCGCGAGATACGCAGTATTTT
.	TRBV6-1	.	TRBJ1-1	CAITLSGLSTEAFF	TGTGCCATCACTCTGTCGGGGTTGTCCACTGAAGCTTTCTTT
.	TRBV5-5	.	TRBJ1-2	CASSLQSGTDYGYTF	TGTGCCAGCAGTCTCCAGTCAGGGACTGACTATGGCTACACCTTC
.	TRBV4-1	once	TRBJ2-3	CASSQPLRAGNSLSDTQYF	TGCGCCAGCAGCCAACCCCTTCGGGCGGGGAATTCTCTGTCAGATACGCAGTATTTT
.	TRBV28	once	TRBJ1-5	CAAGVGNQPQHF	TGTGCCGCGGGGGTCGGTAATCAGCCCCAGCATTTT
.	TRBV11-2	.	TRBJ1-4	CASSSTLNEKLFF	TGTGCCAGCAGCTCGACTCTTAATGAAAAACTGTTTTTT
.	TRBV2	.	TRBJ2-7	CASRKTRDSLRYEQYF	TGTGCCAGCCGCAAAACCCGGGACTCTCTTCGCTACGAGCAGTACTTC
.	TRBV6-5	.	TRBJ2-1	CASSSLAGSLFEQFF	TGTGCCAGCAGTTCGCTGGCGGGGTCGCTTTTTGAGCAGTTCTTC
.	TRBV5-4	.	TRBJ2-5	CASSLPPGEQETQYF	TGTGCCAGCAGCCTCCCCCCGGGGGAACAAGAGACCCAGTACTTC
TRBD2	TRBV2	.	TRBJ2-4	CASSDGLAGGSKNIQYF	TGTGCCAGCAGTGACGGACTAGCGGGAGGGTCCAAAAACATTCAGTACTTC
.	TRBV6-5	.	TRBJ1-1	CASSYGDTGNTEAFF	TGTGCCAGCAGTTACGGGGATACAGGGAACACTGAAGCTTTCTTT
TRBD2	TRBV5-1	once	TRBJ2-5	CASSLAPASGSSLETQYF	TGCGCCAGCAGCTTGGCCCCGGCTAGCGGGAGTTCGCTGGAGACCCAGTACTTC
.	TRBV11-1	once	TRBJ1-1	CASSLARGLEAFF	TGTGCCAGCAGCTTAGCGAGAGGGCTGGAAGCTTTCTTT
.	TRBV6-5	.	TRBJ1-1	CASSYTGQFLEAFF	TGTGCCAGCAGTTACACAGGACAGTTTCTCGAAGCTTTCTTT
.	TRBV5-1	.	TRBJ2-1	CASSLDGRDNEQFF	TGCGCCAGCAGCTTGGATGGGCGGGACAATGAGCAGTTCTTC
TRBD1	TRBV11-2	.	TRBJ2-1	CASSFGTGSYNEQFF	TGTGCCAGCAGCTTTGGGACAGGCTCCTACAATGAGCAGTTCTTC
.	TRBV5-1	.	TRBJ2-2	CASSLGTDHGELFF	TGCGCCAGCAGCTTGGGGACAGATCACGGGGAGCTGTTTTTT